This TCR beta chain derives from a study of OX40 agonist ivuxolimab in advanced cancers. Study overall: Subjects had a mean age of about 60 years, with a range of 23 to 79; more than 75% were male. Study conclusions and caveats: Among T cells, CD8+ cells averaged more expanded clones than CD4+ cells.

Note on this clone: What it binds is unknown.

Profiling relied on immunoSEQ multiplex PCR, and the TCRdb table lists in-frame clones only, not all of them. The table has 80,000 or so clones, about 80% seen once. Systemic immunosuppression or autoimmune disease history was grounds to exclude patients. The CDR3 extends over 16 amino acids. Trimming cost V 7 bases and J 0 bases; bases outside gene matches: 8. Germline V gene sequence: CDR1 LNHDA, CDR2 SQIVND (reference sequence). V is TRBV19 and J is TRBJ2-1, with 8 nucleotides matching TRBD2. The specimen comprised CD4+ or CD8+ T cells sorted from blood, sampled in a trial of the OX40 agonist ivuxolimab. The receptor was isolated from an adult with an advanced solid tumor such as melanoma, head and neck, liver or kidney cancer. The DNA of the CDR3 is TGTGCCAGTAAGGGGAACGGGGGGGCCTCCTACAATGAGCAGTTCTTC. Amino acid sequence: CASKGNGGASYNEQFF.